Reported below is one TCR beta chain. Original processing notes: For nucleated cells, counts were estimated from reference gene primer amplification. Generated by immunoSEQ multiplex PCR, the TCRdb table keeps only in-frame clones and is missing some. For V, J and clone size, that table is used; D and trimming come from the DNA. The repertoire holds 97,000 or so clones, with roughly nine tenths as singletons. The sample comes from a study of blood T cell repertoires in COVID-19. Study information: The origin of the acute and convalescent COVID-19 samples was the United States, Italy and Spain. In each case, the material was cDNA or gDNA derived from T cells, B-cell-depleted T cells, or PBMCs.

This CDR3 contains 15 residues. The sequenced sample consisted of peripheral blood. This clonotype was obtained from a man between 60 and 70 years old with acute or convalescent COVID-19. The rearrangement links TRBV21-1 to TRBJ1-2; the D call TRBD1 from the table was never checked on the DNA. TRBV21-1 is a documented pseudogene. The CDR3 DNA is TGTGCCAGCCCTCCCGGACAGGGGGCGAAGTCTGGCTACACCTTC. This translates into CASPPGQGAKSGYTF.